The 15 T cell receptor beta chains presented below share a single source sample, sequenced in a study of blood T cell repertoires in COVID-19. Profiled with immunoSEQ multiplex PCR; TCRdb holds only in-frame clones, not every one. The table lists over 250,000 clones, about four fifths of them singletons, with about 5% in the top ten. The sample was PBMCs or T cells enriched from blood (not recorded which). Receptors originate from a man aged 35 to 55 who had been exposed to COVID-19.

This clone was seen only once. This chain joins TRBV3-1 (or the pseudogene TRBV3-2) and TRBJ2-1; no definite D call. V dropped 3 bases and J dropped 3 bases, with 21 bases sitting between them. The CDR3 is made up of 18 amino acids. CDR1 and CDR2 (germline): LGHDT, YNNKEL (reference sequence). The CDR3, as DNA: TGTGCCAGCAGCCACACTTTGCCATTAGGAACGGGCTACAATGAGCAGTTCTTC. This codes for CASSHTLPLGTGYNEQFF.

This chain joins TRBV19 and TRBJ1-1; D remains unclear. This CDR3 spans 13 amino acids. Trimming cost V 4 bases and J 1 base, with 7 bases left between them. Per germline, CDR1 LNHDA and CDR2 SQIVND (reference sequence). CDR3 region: CASSTVKNTEAFF. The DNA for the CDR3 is TGTGCCAGTAGTACAGTTAAGAACACTGAAGCTTTCTTT. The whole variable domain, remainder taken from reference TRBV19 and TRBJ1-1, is DGGITQSPKYLFRKEGQNVTLSCEQNLNHDAMYWYRQDPGQGLRLIYYSQIVNDFQKGDIAEGYSVSREKKESFPLTVTSAQKNPTAFYLCASSTVKNTEAFFGQGTRLTVV.

The CDR3: CASGGQGYSPLHF. The CDR3 DNA reads as TGTGCTAGTGGAGGGCAGGGTTATTCACCCCTCCACTTT. The V call is TRBV12-5, the J call TRBJ1-6; possible D gene TRBD1, 5 bases. Trimming took off 6 bases at V and 8 bases at J, with 11 bases between the two ends. The CDR3 is 13 amino acids. CDR1 is LGHNT, CDR2 FRNRAP, per germline.

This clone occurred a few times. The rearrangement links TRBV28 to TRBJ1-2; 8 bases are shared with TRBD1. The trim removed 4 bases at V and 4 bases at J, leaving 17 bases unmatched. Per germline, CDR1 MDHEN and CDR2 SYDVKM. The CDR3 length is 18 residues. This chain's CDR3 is CASSSPGTGFGSGYGYTF. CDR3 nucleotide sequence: TGTGCCAGCAGTTCCCCCGGGACAGGCTTCGGGTCTGGCTATGGCTACACCTTC.

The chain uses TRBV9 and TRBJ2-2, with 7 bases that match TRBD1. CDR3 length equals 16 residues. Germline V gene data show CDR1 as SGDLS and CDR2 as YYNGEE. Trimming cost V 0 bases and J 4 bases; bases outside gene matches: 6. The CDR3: CASSVGRTGVTGELFF. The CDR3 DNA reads TGTGCCAGCAGCGTAGGGAGGACAGGCGTCACCGGGGAGCTGTTTTTT.

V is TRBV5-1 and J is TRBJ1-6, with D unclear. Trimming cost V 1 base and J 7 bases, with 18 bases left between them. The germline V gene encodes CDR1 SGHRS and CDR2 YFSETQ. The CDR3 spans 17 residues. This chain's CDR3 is CASSLSFMGSGNSPLHF. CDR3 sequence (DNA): TGCGCCAGCAGCTTGAGTTTTATGGGTTCGGGGAATTCACCCCTCCACTTT.

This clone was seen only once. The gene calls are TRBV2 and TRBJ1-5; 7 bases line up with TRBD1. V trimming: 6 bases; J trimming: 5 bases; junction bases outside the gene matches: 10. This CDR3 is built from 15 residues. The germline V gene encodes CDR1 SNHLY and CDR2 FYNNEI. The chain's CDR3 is CASRSGTENYQPQHF. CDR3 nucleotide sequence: TGTGCCAGCAGGTCCGGGACAGAAAATTATCAGCCCCAGCATTTT.

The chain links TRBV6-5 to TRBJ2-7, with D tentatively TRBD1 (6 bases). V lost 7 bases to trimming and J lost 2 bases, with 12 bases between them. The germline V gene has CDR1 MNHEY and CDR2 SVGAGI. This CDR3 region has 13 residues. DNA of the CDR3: TGTGCCAGCAATGGACAGCTAGCCTACGAGCAGTACTTC. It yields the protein CASNGQLAYEQYF.

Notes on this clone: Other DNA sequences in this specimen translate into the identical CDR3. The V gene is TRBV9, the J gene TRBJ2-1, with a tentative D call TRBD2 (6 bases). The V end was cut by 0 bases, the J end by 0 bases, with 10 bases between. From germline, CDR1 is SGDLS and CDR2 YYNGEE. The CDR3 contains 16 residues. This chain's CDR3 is CASSVVPGSSYNEQFF. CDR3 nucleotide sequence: TGTGCCAGCAGCGTAGTCCCCGGGAGCTCCTACAATGAGCAGTTCTTC.

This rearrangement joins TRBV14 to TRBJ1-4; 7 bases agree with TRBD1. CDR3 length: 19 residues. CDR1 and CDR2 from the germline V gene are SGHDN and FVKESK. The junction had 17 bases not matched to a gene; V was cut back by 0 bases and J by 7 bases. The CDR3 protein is CASSQDPKGGRGWGEKLFF. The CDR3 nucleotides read TGTGCCAGCAGCCAAGATCCCAAAGGGGGCAGGGGATGGGGTGAAAAACTGTTTTTT.

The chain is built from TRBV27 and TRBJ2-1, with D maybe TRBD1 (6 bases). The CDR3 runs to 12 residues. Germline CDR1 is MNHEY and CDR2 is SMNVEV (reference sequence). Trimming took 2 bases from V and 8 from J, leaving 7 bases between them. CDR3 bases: TGTGCCAGCAGTTTAGGGGGCTATGAGCAGTTCTTC. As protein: CASSLGGYEQFF.

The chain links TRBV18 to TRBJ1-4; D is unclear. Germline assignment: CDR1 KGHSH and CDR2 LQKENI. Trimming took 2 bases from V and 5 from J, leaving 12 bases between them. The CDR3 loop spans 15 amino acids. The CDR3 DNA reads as TGTGCCAGCTCACCAACAGCCCAGCCAAATGAAAAACTGTTTTTT. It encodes CASSPTAQPNEKLFF.

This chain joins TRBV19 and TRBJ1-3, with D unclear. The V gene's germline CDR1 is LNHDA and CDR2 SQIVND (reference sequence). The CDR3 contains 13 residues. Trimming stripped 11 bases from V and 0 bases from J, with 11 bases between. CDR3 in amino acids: CAGSAGSGNTIYF. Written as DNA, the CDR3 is TGTGCCGGTTCGGCAGGCTCTGGAAACACCATATATTTT.

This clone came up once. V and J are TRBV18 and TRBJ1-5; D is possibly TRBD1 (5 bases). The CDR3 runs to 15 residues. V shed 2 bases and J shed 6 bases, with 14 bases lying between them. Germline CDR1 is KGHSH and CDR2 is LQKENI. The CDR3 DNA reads TGTGCCAGCTCACCAGGGAAGGGGCTGGCTCAGCCCCAGCATTTT. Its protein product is CASSPGKGLAQPQHF.

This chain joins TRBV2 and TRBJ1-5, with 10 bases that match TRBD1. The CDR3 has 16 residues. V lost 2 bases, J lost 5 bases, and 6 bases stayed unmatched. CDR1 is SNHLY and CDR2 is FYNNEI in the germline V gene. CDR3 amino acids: CASSETGQGEDQPQHF. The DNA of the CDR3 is TGTGCCAGCAGTGAAACTGGACAGGGGGAAGATCAGCCCCAGCATTTT.